One sample yielded the 23 T cell receptor beta chains listed below, sequenced in a study of T cells in Graves' hyperthyroidism and ophthalmopathy. Using RNA transcripts as the source, TCR beta CDR3 regions were amplified. An initial round of RT-PCR targeting the TCR CDR3 relied on the HTBI primer set. MiXCR, run by TCRdb on the multiplex PCR reads, gives a single entry per CDR3 protein. Among 300,000 to 450,000 distinct CDR3 sequences listed, roughly 15% were seen once. Material: blood. The receptors come from a woman in her twenties or thirties with Graves' ophthalmopathy.

This clonotype was counted many times. The J gene is TRBJ1-2, the V gene TRBV2; D is unclear. The CDR3 is made up of 13 amino acids. V dropped 7 bases and J dropped 12 bases, with 21 bases sitting between them. CDR1 is SNHLY and CDR2 is FYNNEI in the germline V gene. The CDR3 sequence is CASNRTGSLGHTF. CDR3 nucleotides: TGTGCCAGCAACCGAACGGGTAGCTTAGGCCACACCTTC.

This clonotype has ten or more counts. The chain employs TRBV5-5 and TRBJ2-2; 10 bases fit TRBD2. Germline V gene sequence: CDR1 SGHKS, CDR2 YYEKEE (reference sequence). This CDR3 contains 16 residues. V shed 2 bases and J 6 bases; nucleotides not matched to a gene: 7. CDR3 in DNA: TGTGCCAGCAGCTTCCGGAGAGCGGGGGGGCCCGGGGAGCTGTTTTTT. Protein sequence: CASSFRRAGGPGELFF.

This clonotype was seen ten or more times. The rearrangement joins TRBV7-6 to TRBJ2-7; D remains ambiguous. This CDR3 region has 14 residues. Trimming shortened V by 5 bases and J by 0 bases, and 11 bases separated the two germline ends. Germline V gene sequence: CDR1 SGHVS, CDR2 FNYEAQ. The DNA of the CDR3 is TGTGCCAGCAGCCCGACGACATACTCCTACGAGCAGTACTTC. This codes for CASSPTTYSYEQYF.

This clonotype was detected only a few times. The rearrangement links TRBV6-4 to TRBJ2-3, with unresolved D. Germline CDR1 MRHNA, CDR2 SNTAGT. V lost 2 bases, J lost 13 bases, and 16 bases lay in between. There are 13 residues in the CDR3. The DNA of the CDR3 is TGTGCCAGCAGTGACATCCCTCAGCTACCTAAGTATTTT. Residues: CASSDIPQLPKYF.

The CDR3: CASSQTSGGAILEETQYF. Written as DNA, the CDR3 is TGCGCCAGCAGCCAAACTAGCGGGGGGGCCATCTTAGAAGAGACCCAGTACTTC. The chain employs TRBV5-1 and TRBJ2-5, with 13 bases matching TRBD2. Per germline, CDR1 SGHRS and CDR2 YFSETQ. V shed 4 bases and J 3 bases; nucleotides not matched to a gene: 12. This CDR3 region has 18 residues.

The genes are TRBV2 and TRBJ2-5; 11 bases align to TRBD2. This CDR3 is built from 17 residues. Germline V gives CDR1 SNHLY, CDR2 FYNNEI. V shed 5 bases and J 4 bases; nucleotides not matched to a gene: 12. As DNA, the CDR3 is TGTGCCAGCAGTCCCCACCGACTAGCGGGGAGGGGAGAGACCCAGTACTTC. This encodes CASSPHRLAGRGETQYF.

Ten or more counts support this clonotype. The CDR3 nucleotides read TGTGCCAGCAGTTTATATGGGGGGAACACCGGGGAGCTGTTTTTT. As protein: CASSLYGGNTGELFF. The chain uses TRBV27 and TRBJ2-2, with D perhaps matching TRBD1 or TRBD2 (5 bases each). Trimming cost V 1 base and J 1 base, with 7 bases left between them. This CDR3 is 15 amino acids long. Germline V gene lookup returns CDR1 MNHEY and CDR2 SMNVEV (reference sequence).

The table lists this clonotype with many counts. The CDR3 loop is CASSKGVNYGYTF. The CDR3 DNA sequence: TGTGCCAGCAGTAAAGGAGTTAACTATGGCTACACCTTC. The chain links TRBV12-3 or TRBV12-4 to TRBJ1-2; D remains ambiguous. The V and J ends lost 5 bases and 1 base respectively, with 8 bases between them. The length of the CDR3 is 13 residues.

In its sample, this clonotype was seen many times. The chain joins TRBV3-1 to TRBJ1-2; 7 bases align to TRBD1. This CDR3 is built from 14 residues. Germline V gene lookup returns CDR1 LGHDT and CDR2 YNNKEL (reference sequence). The ends lost 6 bases at V and 2 bases at J; junction bases unmatched: 6. The CDR3 DNA follows: TGTGCCAGCAGTCGCGGACAGGCAAACTATGGCTACACCTTC. Its protein product is CASSRGQANYGYTF.

Only a few counts were recorded for this clonotype. J is TRBJ1-6 and V is TRBV28; 8 bases match TRBD1. The CDR3 totals 18 residues. The ends lost 6 bases at V and 4 bases at J; junction bases unmatched: 14. The germline V gene encodes CDR1 MDHEN and CDR2 SYDVKM. The CDR3 spells CASRTGQGFSFYNSPLHF. The CDR3, as DNA: TGTGCCAGCAGGACAGGACAGGGATTCTCCTTTTATAATTCACCCCTCCACTTT.

This clonotype occurred a few times. V gene TRBV24-1 combines with J gene TRBJ2-1; D uncertain. The CDR3 is made up of 11 amino acids. With 12 bases removed from V and 10 bases from J, the gap between germline ends came to 15 bases. Germline V gives CDR1 KGHDR, CDR2 SFDVKD. CDR3 nucleotide sequence: TGTGCCGCCGGAAGGACGAACGAGCAGTTCTTC. It encodes CAAGRTNEQFF.

This clonotype was seen at least ten times. The gene calls are TRBV5-1 and TRBJ2-1, with 10 bases identical to TRBD1. CDR1 SGHRS and CDR2 YFSETQ come from the germline V gene. V shed 4 bases and J 5 bases; nucleotides not matched to a gene: 6. The CDR3 has 15 residues. CDR3 residues: CASSKDRGTNNEQFF. The CDR3 nucleotides are TGCGCCAGCAGCAAGGACAGGGGGACCAACAATGAGCAGTTCTTC. Complete variable domain (other parts from reference TRBV5-1 and TRBJ2-1): KAGVTQTPRYLIKTRGQQVTLSCSPISGHRSVSWYQQTPGQGLQFLFEYFSETQRNKGNFPGRFSGRQFSNSRSEMNVSTLELGDSALYLCASSKDRGTNNEQFFGPGTRLTVL.

This clonotype was detected ten times or more. The rearrangement links TRBV18 to TRBJ2-7; 9 nucleotides match TRBD2. The CDR3 totals 17 residues. Germline CDR1 reads KGHSH; CDR2 reads LQKENI. The junction had 15 bases not matched to a gene; V was cut back by 6 bases and J by 3 bases. CDR3 in DNA: TGTGCCAGCTCGTACACCGGGAAGGGACTAGCAGACTACGAGCAGTACTTC. Amino acid sequence: CASSYTGKGLADYEQYF.

In this sample, this clonotype turned up many times. V usage is TRBV6-1 and J usage is TRBJ1-1, with 9 bases identical to TRBD1. Trimming removed 5 bases from V and 5 bases from J; junction bases left unmatched: 3. CDR1 and CDR2 from the germline V gene are MNHNS and SASEGT. CDR3 length: 13 residues. In nucleotides, the CDR3 is TGTGCCAGCAGTACTGGACAGGGGACTGAAGCTTTCTTT. It yields the protein CASSTGQGTEAFF.

The chain joins TRBV5-6 to TRBJ1-4, with D perhaps matching TRBD1 (5 bases). Germline CDR1 reads SGHDT; CDR2 reads YYEEEE. This CDR3 is built from 16 residues. With 2 bases removed from V and 4 bases from J, the gap between germline ends came to 15 bases. CDR3 loop: CASSFWAGPDNEKLFF. In DNA, the CDR3 is TGTGCCAGCAGCTTCTGGGCGGGGCCGGATAATGAAAAACTGTTTTTT.

This clonotype was observed a handful of times. The chain joins TRBV9 to TRBJ2-2; tentative D call: TRBD1 (6 bases). V was cut by 5 bases and J by 4 bases, with 27 bases left in between. The germline V gene has CDR1 SGDLS and CDR2 YYNGEE. CDR3 length equals 19 residues. The CDR3 loop is CASSEALPQGRDFTGELFF. CDR3 sequence (DNA): TGTGCCAGCAGTGAAGCGCTACCACAGGGCAGAGACTTCACCGGGGAGCTGTTTTTT. Full variable domain (outside the CDR3, taken from reference TRBV9 and TRBJ2-2): DSGVTQTPKHLITATGQRVTLRCSPRSGDLSVYWYQQSLDQGLQFLIQYYNGEERAKGNILERFSAQQFPDLHSELNLSSLELGDSALYFCASSEALPQGRDFTGELFFGEGSRLTVL.

This clonotype was seen only once. A much larger clone differs from this one at a single base, so this may be a read error. This chain uses TRBV24-1 with TRBJ2-3; maybe TRBD2 (6 bases). Germline V lookup: CDR1 KGHDR, CDR2 SFDVKD. CDR3 length equals 17 residues. This CDR3 is CATSDPTGSGITDAQYF. The CDR3 DNA reads as TGTGCCACCAGTGATCCCACGGGTAGCGGTATCACAGATGCGCAGTATTTT.

The rearrangement links TRBV2 to TRBJ2-1, with 11 bases fitting TRBD2. Germline values: CDR1 SNHLY, CDR2 FYNNEI. V lost 6 bases to trimming and J lost 5 bases; unmatched junction nucleotides: 12. The CDR3 runs 17 residues. This CDR3 reads CASRYELAGEHDNEQFF. The CDR3 coding sequence is TGTGCCAGCAGATATGAACTAGCGGGGGAACACGACAATGAGCAGTTCTTC. Complete variable domain (other parts from reference TRBV2 and TRBJ2-1): EPEVTQTPSHQVTQMGQEVILRCVPISNHLYFYWYRQILGQKVEFLVSFYNNEISEKSEIFDDQFSVERPDGSNFTLKIRSTKLEDSAMYFCASRYELAGEHDNEQFFGPGTRLTVL.

The V call is TRBV5-1, the J call TRBJ2-1; TRBD2 matches 11 bases. CDR1 and CDR2 from the germline V gene are SGHRS and YFSETQ. Trimming at V came to 4 bases and at J to 9 bases, leaving 9 bases not matched to a gene. The CDR3 spans 15 residues. The CDR3 coding sequence is TGCGCCAGCAGCGGTACTAGCGGGAGCCTCGGTGAGCAGTTCTTC. Its translation: CASSGTSGSLGEQFF.

This clonotype was recorded many times. CDR3 residues: CASSSSGQGQPQHF. In nucleotides, the CDR3 is TGTGCCAGCAGCTCATCGGGACAGGGACAGCCCCAGCATTTT. The chain recombines TRBV7-9 with TRBJ1-5, with 9 bases matching TRBD1. The junction had 5 bases not matched to a gene; V was cut back by 4 bases and J by 7 bases. The CDR3 has 14 amino acids. Germline loops: CDR1 SEHNR, CDR2 FQNEAQ (reference sequence).

This clonotype has at least ten counts. V gene TRBV20-1 combines with J gene TRBJ2-3, with 8 bases aligning to TRBD1. Germline trimming cut 3 bases from V and 1 base from J; bases unmatched to any gene: 3. The CDR3 runs to 14 residues. Germline assignment: CDR1 DFQATT and CDR2 SNEGSKA (reference sequence). CDR3 in amino acids: CSARTGVGTDTQYF. The CDR3, as DNA: TGCAGTGCTAGGACAGGGGTAGGCACAGATACGCAGTATTTT.

This clonotype was recorded at least ten times. CDR3 nucleotides: TGTGCCAGCAGCCACCTGGGAAACGAGCAGTACTTC. Its protein is CASSHLGNEQYF. The chain recombines TRBV3-1 with TRBJ2-7; D not certain. V lost 3 bases to trimming and J lost 5 bases, with 8 bases between them. The CDR3 is 12 residues long. The germline CDR1 and CDR2 sequences are LGHDT and YNNKEL (reference sequence).

This clonotype came up many times. The rearrangement joins TRBV11-1 to TRBJ2-5; 14 bases match TRBD2. The germline gives CDR1 SGHAT, CDR2 FQDESV (reference sequence). V was clipped by 4 bases and J by 2 bases; unmatched bases: 3. CDR3 length: 16 residues. CDR3 bases: TGTGCCAGCAGCTCGGGACTAGCGGGGGAACAAGAGACCCAGTACTTC. Amino acid sequence: CASSSGLAGEQETQYF.